The 31 T cell receptor beta chains presented below share a single source sample, sequenced in a study of blood T cells in healthy people across ages. The authors ran a second PCR of about 6 to 11 cycles using a sample-barcoded 5' primer and a J-beta primer mix. TCRdb re-called the 5' RACE reads with MiXCR, one entry per CDR3 protein. The data contain about 1,500,000 distinct CDR3 sequences, over 25% of them singletons. Sequencing used blood. These receptors were taken from a woman aged 25 to 39 in good health.

This sequence joins TRBV6-2 or TRBV6-3 and TRBJ2-7, with a tentative D call TRBD2 (6 bases). Trimming removed 7 bases from V and 1 base from J, with 20 bases in between. The CDR3 runs to 16 residues. Germline V gives CDR1 MNHEY, CDR2 SVGEGT. The CDR3 here is CASTRGLGTVSYEQYF. CDR3 in DNA: TGTGCCAGCACGCGGGGCCTCGGGACTGTTTCCTACGAGCAGTACTTC.

The chain combines TRBV6-6 with TRBJ2-3, with TRBD2 matching over 11 bases. This CDR3 is 15 amino acids long. Germline loops: CDR1 MNHNY, CDR2 SVGAGI (reference sequence). Trimming removed 5 bases from V and 5 bases from J; junction bases left unmatched: 6. Written as DNA, the CDR3 is TGTGCCAGCAGTGGTACTAGCGGGAGAAGAGATACGCAGTATTTT. Translation gives CASSGTSGRRDTQYF.

This clonotype has a count of ten or more. The gene calls are TRBV29-1 and TRBJ2-7; no definite D call. The V end was cut by 7 bases, the J end by 4 bases, with 11 bases between. The CDR3 contains 11 residues. The germline V gene encodes CDR1 SQVTM and CDR2 ANQGSEA. The CDR3 protein is CSAQTTYEQYF. The CDR3 coding sequence is TGCAGCGCCCAAACCACGTACGAGCAGTACTTC.

V and J are TRBV12-5 and TRBJ2-1, with D hard to call. V gave up 0 bases and J gave up 7 bases, with 4 bases separating them. The CDR3 runs to 12 residues. The germline CDR1 and CDR2 sequences are LGHNT and FRNRAP. The CDR3: CASGLVENEQFF. Written as DNA, the CDR3 is TGTGCTAGTGGTTTGGTAGAAAATGAGCAGTTCTTC.

This clonotype has a handful of counts. The chain combines TRBV6-4 with TRBJ2-1, with D perhaps assigned TRBD1 or TRBD2 (6 bases each). Per germline, CDR1 MRHNA and CDR2 SNTAGT. The CDR3 extends over 10 amino acids. Trimming cost V 6 bases and J 12 bases, with 9 bases left between them. The CDR3 DNA is TGTGCCAGCAGACAGGGAGGGCAGTTCTTC. This encodes CASRQGGQFF.

The CDR3 protein is CASRVQGVYEQYF. CDR3 nucleotide sequence: TGTGCCAGCAGAGTACAGGGGGTGTACGAGCAGTACTTC. The chain is built from TRBV2 and TRBJ2-5, with 8 bases aligning to TRBD1. The DNA end favors TRBJ2-7, so the J call may be wrong. The CDR3 is 13 amino acids. Germline V gene lookup returns CDR1 SNHLY and CDR2 FYNNEI.

This clonotype appeared once. The chain is built from TRBV12-3 or TRBV12-4 and TRBJ1-4; D gene uncertain. This CDR3 is built from 15 residues. Trimming cost V 6 bases and J 6 bases, with 17 bases left between them. CDR3 in amino acids: CASSPGRIQYEKLFF. In DNA form, the CDR3 reads TGTGCCAGCAGCCCCGGAAGAATCCAATATGAAAAACTGTTTTTT.

Only a few counts were recorded for this clonotype. The V call is TRBV12-3 or TRBV12-4, the J call TRBJ1-1; perhaps TRBD1 as D (5 bases). The V gene lost 6 bases and the J gene lost 10 bases, with 15 bases spanning the gap. This CDR3 region has 12 residues. Here the CDR3 reads CASSRDDFRAFF. CDR3 DNA sequence: TGTGCCAGCAGCCGGGACGACTTTAGAGCTTTCTTT.

The rearrangement uses TRBV10-3 and TRBJ1-1, with D tentatively TRBD1 (5 bases). The germline gives CDR1 ENHRY, CDR2 SYGVKD. The CDR3 consists of 14 residues. V lost 2 bases and J lost 1, with 8 bases in between. DNA for the CDR3: TGTGCCATCAGTGAGCGTGGGACGAACACTGAAGCTTTCTTT. This sequence encodes CAISERGTNTEAFF.

This clonotype was counted only a few times. The CDR3 sequence is CAWSGGGAAQPQHF. CDR3 nucleotides: TGTGCCTGGAGTGGGGGGGGGGCAGCTCAGCCCCAGCATTTT. V gene TRBV30 combines with J gene TRBJ1-5; D perhaps matches TRBD1 (6 bases). V was trimmed by 1 base and J by 6 bases, leaving 13 bases between them. The germline V gene encodes CDR1 GTSNPN and CDR2 SVGIG (reference sequence). The CDR3 has 14 residues.

Only one count was recorded for this clonotype. The gene calls are TRBV15 and TRBJ2-2; a possible D gene is TRBD2 (5 bases). The CDR3 has 15 residues. Trimming pared 0 bases from V and 5 bases from J, leaving 10 bases between. Germline assignment: CDR1 LNHNV and CDR2 YYDKDF (reference sequence). Written as DNA, the CDR3 is TGTGCCACCAGCAGAGATGCCCCGGGGACCGGGGAGCTGTTTTTT. Its translation: CATSRDAPGTGELFF.

V gene TRBV27 combines with J gene TRBJ1-4; D perhaps matches TRBD1 (5 bases). Trimming stripped 7 bases from V and 0 bases from J, with 18 bases between. Germline CDR1 MNHEY, CDR2 SMNVEV (reference sequence). There are 17 residues in the CDR3. CDR3 loop: CASKGQGLLSTNEKLFF. The DNA for the CDR3 is TGTGCCAGCAAGGGTCAGGGACTCCTTTCAACTAATGAAAAACTGTTTTTT.

The table lists this clonotype with a few counts. The chain combines TRBV7-3 with TRBJ2-1, with 8 bases matching TRBD1. This CDR3 region has 14 residues. V was clipped by 5 bases and J by 8 bases; unmatched bases: 8. In germline, CDR1 is SGHTA, CDR2 FQGTGA. Here the CDR3 reads CASSRGQGLDEQFF. The CDR3 coding sequence is TGTGCCAGCAGCCGAGGACAGGGCTTGGATGAGCAGTTCTTC.

This chain joins TRBV20-1 and TRBJ2-5; 8 bases match TRBD1. The J call could be wrong; TRBJ2-7 is a better fit for the DNA end. The CDR3 consists of 14 residues. CDR1 and CDR2 (germline): DFQATT, SNEGSKA (reference sequence). CDR3 DNA sequence: TGCAGTGCGCCAAACCAGGGGGCTGCCTACGAGCAGTACTTC. This sequence encodes CSAPNQGAAYEQYF.

This clonotype was observed a handful of times. The V call is TRBV29-1, the J call TRBJ1-2; D perhaps matches TRBD1 (5 bases). CDR3 length: 13 residues. V lost 8 bases and J lost 5, with 18 bases in between. CDR1 SQVTM and CDR2 ANQGSEA come from the germline V gene. The CDR3 DNA follows: TGCAGCAATACGGGGGGATGGGAATATGGCTACACCTTC. This codes for CSNTGGWEYGYTF.

This clonotype was recorded once. The rearrangement links TRBV11-2 to TRBJ2-7, with TRBD1 matching over 7 bases. Trimming took 4 bases from V and 2 from J; bases not matched to a gene: 8. There are 15 residues in the CDR3. Germline-derived CDR1 and CDR2 are SGHAT and FQNNGV. CDR3 bases: TGTGCCAGCAGCTGGCCCCAACAGGGGACCTACGAGCAGTACTTC. Its protein is CASSWPQQGTYEQYF.

The genes are TRBV7-9 and TRBJ2-3; TRBD2 aligns across 7 bases. The CDR3 runs 14 residues. Germline V gene lookup returns CDR1 SEHNR and CDR2 FQNEAQ (reference sequence). Germline trimming cut 10 bases from V and 2 bases from J; bases unmatched to any gene: 9. The CDR3 loop reads CATSSGTNTDTQYF. The CDR3 DNA reads TGTGCCACCTCATCCGGGACTAACACAGATACGCAGTATTTT.

This chain uses TRBV18 with TRBJ2-7; TRBD1 aligns across 7 bases. This CDR3 spans 16 amino acids. V was clipped by 6 bases and J by 1 base; unmatched bases: 12. Germline V gene sequence: CDR1 KGHSH, CDR2 LQKENI. The CDR3 loop reads CASSRAEQGPSYEQYF. CDR3 sequence (DNA): TGTGCCAGCTCCCGAGCCGAACAGGGGCCATCCTACGAGCAGTACTTC.

The chain combines TRBV18 with TRBJ2-1; the D gene is possibly TRBD2 (6 bases). V lost 2 bases and J lost 11, with 13 bases in between. The CDR3 runs to 13 residues. Germline values: CDR1 KGHSH, CDR2 LQKENI. CDR3 coding DNA: TGTGCCAGCTCACCATCCCTAGGAGGGAAGCAGTTCTTC. This translates into CASSPSLGGKQFF.

This clonotype was recorded many times. CDR3 sequence: CASVIGGVAKNIQYF. The DNA for the CDR3 is TGTGCCAGCGTAATCGGGGGCGTAGCCAAAAACATTCAGTACTTC. V usage is TRBV6-4 and J usage is TRBJ2-4; the D call may be TRBD1 or TRBD2 (6 bases each). Germline lookup yields CDR1 MRHNA and CDR2 SNTAGT. Trimming pared 8 bases from V and 0 bases from J, leaving 14 bases between. This CDR3 is 15 amino acids long.

V gene TRBV21-1 combines with J gene TRBJ1-2. TRBV21-1 is a pseudogene. This CDR3 is built from 15 residues. CDR3 nucleotide sequence: TGTGCCAGCAGCCCTCGGAGGGTCCTCTCCTATGGCTACACCTTC. Translating gives CASSPRRVLSYGYTF.

With regard to this clonotype: At one end, the junction sequence differs from germline, possibly due to a read error. The chain is built from TRBV5-5 and TRBJ1-5; 12 nucleotides line up with TRBD1. The CDR3 is 16 residues long. Germline assignment: CDR1 SGHKS and CDR2 YYEKEE (reference sequence). The CDR3 DNA is TGTGCCAGCAGCTTGTACGGGACAGGGGGCAACCAGCCCCAGCATTTT. Translation: CASSLYGTGGNQPQHF.

This clonotype was observed many times. This chain uses TRBV20-1 with TRBJ2-1; 10 positions match TRBD2. This CDR3 comprises 14 residues. V was pared by 1 base and J by 8 bases, with 5 bases of the junction left unmatched. Germline-derived CDR1 and CDR2 are DFQATT and SNEGSKA (reference sequence). This CDR3 reads CSARGGLAGDEQFF. The CDR3 region has the DNA TGCAGTGCTAGAGGGGGGCTAGCGGGGGATGAGCAGTTCTTC.

This clonotype showed up just a few times. The rearrangement uses TRBV5-1 and TRBJ2-3; 12 bases are shared with TRBD2. This CDR3 contains 18 residues. The trim removed 0 bases at V and 7 bases at J, leaving 12 bases unmatched. From germline, CDR1 is SGHRS and CDR2 YFSETQ. CDR3 DNA sequence: TGCGCCAGCAGCTTGGTGGCTAGCGGGGGGGCCTTACCTTATACGCAGTATTTT. The encoded protein is CASSLVASGGALPYTQYF. The whole variable domain, filled in from reference TRBV5-1 and TRBJ2-3, reads KAGVTQTPRYLIKTRGQQVTLSCSPISGHRSVSWYQQTPGQGLQFLFEYFSETQRNKGNFPGRFSGRQFSNSRSEMNVSTLELGDSALYLCASSLVASGGALPYTQYFGPGTRLTVL.

This clonotype has only a few counts. The rearrangement links TRBV6-6 to TRBJ1-5; TRBD1 matches at 7 bases. V gave up 4 bases and J gave up 4 bases; unmatched junction bases: 10. The CDR3 sequence is 16 residues long. CDR1 and CDR2 from the germline V gene are MNHNY and SVGAGI (reference sequence). CDR3 nucleotide sequence: TGTGCCAGCAGTTCATCATCAGGGGGGATGAATCAGCCCCAGCATTTT. Translation gives CASSSSSGGMNQPQHF.

The V and J genes are TRBV20-1 and TRBJ2-2; 10 nucleotides agree with TRBD2. With 0 bases clipped from V and 5 bases from J, the junction kept 6 bases outside the gene matches. Germline V gene sequence: CDR1 DFQATT, CDR2 SNEGSKA (reference sequence). The CDR3 loop spans 16 amino acids. CDR3 DNA sequence: TGCAGTGCTAGAGAGGGCGTACTAGCGGGAACCGGGGAGCTGTTTTTT. It yields the protein CSAREGVLAGTGELFF.

The J gene is TRBJ2-1, the V gene TRBV6-2 or TRBV6-3; 8 bases agree with TRBD2. This CDR3 region has 13 residues. Germline V CDR1 and CDR2: MNHEY, SVGEGT. With 7 bases clipped from V and 6 bases from J, the junction kept 5 bases outside the gene matches. The CDR3 sequence is CASKTGGANEQFF. In nucleotides, the CDR3 is TGTGCCAGCAAAACCGGGGGGGCCAATGAGCAGTTCTTC.

This clonotype was seen a few times. This chain connects TRBV19 to TRBJ2-5; D is ambiguous. This CDR3 region has 17 residues. Germline V gives CDR1 LNHDA, CDR2 SQIVND (reference sequence). Trimming removed 3 bases at V and 0 bases at J, with 17 bases between. CDR3 loop: CASSMRHNFGYQETQYF. DNA for the CDR3: TGTGCCAGTAGTATGAGGCACAACTTTGGGTACCAAGAGACCCAGTACTTC.

On this clonotype itself: At one end, the junction sequence differs from germline, possibly due to a read error. The chain links TRBV7-2 to TRBJ1-2; D gene ambiguous. Germline V gene data show CDR1 as SGHTA and CDR2 as FQGNSA. This CDR3 region has 12 residues. The CDR3: CVSSGINYGHTF. CDR3 DNA sequence: TGTGTCAGCAGCGGGATTAACTATGGCCACACCTTC.

This clonotype showed up many times. The chain recombines TRBV28 with TRBJ2-7; D is perhaps TRBD1 or TRBD2 (5 bases each). This CDR3 region has 14 residues. CDR1 MDHEN and CDR2 SYDVKM come from the germline V gene. V lost 8 bases and J lost 7, with 21 bases in between. DNA for the CDR3: TGTGCCAGCCTCGGGGCTCAGGGACGGGAAGAGCAGTACTTC. It translates to CASLGAQGREEQYF.

The rearrangement joins TRBV7-9 to TRBJ2-5; 7 nucleotides line up with TRBD1. J gave up 4 bases and V 2 bases, and 4 bases lay outside the gene matches. The CDR3 runs to 14 residues. Germline V lookup: CDR1 SEHNR, CDR2 FQNEAQ (reference sequence). The CDR3 is CASSLTGVRETQYF. Here the CDR3 DNA reads TGTGCCAGCAGCTTAACAGGGGTCCGAGAGACCCAGTACTTC.